Given below is one T cell receptor beta chain in context. Authors' data handling: Estimation of nucleated cell counts relied on the amplification of reference gene primers. Data came from immunoSEQ multiplex PCR; TCRdb stores just in-frame clones and leaves some out. That table is the source of V, J and clone size, and D and trimming were worked out from the DNA. The data show about 280,000 clones, with 75% to 90% seen just once and 2% to 3% held by the top ten. This specimen belongs to a study of blood T cell repertoires in COVID-19. Whole-study context: Collection of acute and convalescent COVID-19 samples took place in the United States, Italy and Spain.

The germline CDR1 and CDR2 sequences are SGHRS and YFSETQ. Losses at the gene ends were 2 bases for V and 8 bases for J; bases not matched to a gene: 7. This CDR3 contains 15 residues. Symptom resolution, clearance, or two negative PCRs marked donors in Cohort 3 as recovered. The sample comprised PBMCs or T cells enriched from blood (not recorded which). The rearrangement joins TRBV5-1 to TRBJ2-2, with 9 bases that match TRBD2. This clonotype was sampled from a woman in her forties or fifties who had recovered from COVID-19. The CDR3 nucleotides are TGCGCCAGCAGCTTACATCTAGCGGGGACTGGGGAGCTGTTTTTT. This encodes CASSLHLAGTGELFF.